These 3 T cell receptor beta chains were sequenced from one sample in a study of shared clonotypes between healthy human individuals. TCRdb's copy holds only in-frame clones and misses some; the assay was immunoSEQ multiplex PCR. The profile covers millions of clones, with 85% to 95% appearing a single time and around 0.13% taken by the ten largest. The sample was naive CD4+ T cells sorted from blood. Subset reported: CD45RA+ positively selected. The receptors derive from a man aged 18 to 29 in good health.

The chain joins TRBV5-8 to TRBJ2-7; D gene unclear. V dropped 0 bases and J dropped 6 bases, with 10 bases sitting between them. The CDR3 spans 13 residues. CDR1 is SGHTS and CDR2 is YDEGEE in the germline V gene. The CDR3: CASSLVGFSEQYF. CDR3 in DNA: TGTGCCAGCAGCTTGGTTGGGTTTTCCGAGCAGTACTTC.

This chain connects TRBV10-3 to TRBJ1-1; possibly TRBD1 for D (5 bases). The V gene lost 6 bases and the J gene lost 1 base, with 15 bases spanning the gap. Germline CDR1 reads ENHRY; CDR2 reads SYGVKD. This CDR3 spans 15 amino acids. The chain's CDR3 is CAIRAGVGQNTEAFF. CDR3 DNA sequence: TGTGCCATCAGGGCCGGAGTCGGACAGAACACTGAAGCTTTCTTT.

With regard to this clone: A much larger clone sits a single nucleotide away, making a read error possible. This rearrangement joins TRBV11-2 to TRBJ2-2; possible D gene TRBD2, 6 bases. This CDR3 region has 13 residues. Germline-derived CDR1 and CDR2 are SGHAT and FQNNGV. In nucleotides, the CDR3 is TGTGCCAGCAGCCCTCAGATCGGAGGGGAGCTGGTTTTT. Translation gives CASSPQIGGELVF.